Sequencing of this T cell receptor (beta chain) was carried out in a study of blood T cell repertoires in COVID-19 (dated by TCRdb to 2018 to 2020). As for the study more broadly: The collaborator samples originated in the United States, Italy and Spain and spanned the acute and convalescent phases of COVID-19. The prospective study material was composed of cDNA or gDNA derived from T cells, B-cell-depleted T cells, or PBMCs. The dataset comprised deeply sampled blood TCRbeta repertoires from subjects exposed to, actively infected with, or recovered from COVID-19. A freely available public database, intended as a resource for researchers studying the immune response to SARS-CoV-2, is where the repertoires were released. The samples were drawn from two sources: the first 160 participants of the ongoing ImmuneRACE study, and 1,254 subjects contributed by 6 global collaborators. The sample metadata nearly always contained a de-identified subject ID, COVID-19 status, age in years and sex. HLA class I and class II types, where available, came from metadata supplied by the sample provider rather than from assay-based typing.

CDR1 SGHAT and CDR2 FQNNGV were looked up in the germline V gene. Reading from cysteine to phenylalanine, the CDR3 counts 13 amino acids. The kept DNA is CDR3 alone, 39 bases in frame from the first base. V lost 3 bases and J lost 3 bases; the stretch between them is 7 bases long. As concerns this clone: Its antigen remains undetermined. No much larger clone exists at a distance of one base, and base qualities are not known.

General findings and caveats noted by the study authors: The amount of clinical and demographic metadata varied by source and participant and was provided uncurated.

TCRbeta CDR3 regions were amplified from genomic DNA by means of the immunoSEQ Assay, a bias-controlled multiplex PCR. Per the authors' processing: Within the assay, amplification of reference gene primers was used to estimate how many nucleated cells each sample contained. To quantify the absolute abundance of each unique TCRbeta CDR3 rearrangement, sequence reads were collapsed and filtered. Productive Simpson clonality was computed per sample as the square root of Simpson's diversity index over productive rearrangements. The table comes from immuneACCESS by way of TCRdb, which keeps in-frame sequences with V and J called. Part of the clones is missing from these tables; in studies checked, under half for an unresolved V gene and the rest for unknown reasons. The DNA gave D and trimming, while V, J and clone size come from that table. In this sample the table shows some 220,000 clones, around 80% of which occur a single time. The top ten clonotypes cover around 6% of the sample.

The collaborating institutions used their own protocols to collect whole blood in K2EDTA tubes. For TCRbeta analysis, collaborator samples were shipped as frozen whole blood, as isolated PBMCs, or as DNA extracted from either sample type. The receptor was isolated from a human donor in a cohort sampled during active COVID-19. The chain is made from TRBV11-2 and TRBJ2-3, with TRBD1 perhaps the D gene, on 6 matching bases. Material: peripheral blood. This receptor carries the CDR3 CASSFQGTDTQYF. The nucleotide sequence reads TGTGCCAGCAGCTTTCAGGGGACAGATACGCAGTATTTT.